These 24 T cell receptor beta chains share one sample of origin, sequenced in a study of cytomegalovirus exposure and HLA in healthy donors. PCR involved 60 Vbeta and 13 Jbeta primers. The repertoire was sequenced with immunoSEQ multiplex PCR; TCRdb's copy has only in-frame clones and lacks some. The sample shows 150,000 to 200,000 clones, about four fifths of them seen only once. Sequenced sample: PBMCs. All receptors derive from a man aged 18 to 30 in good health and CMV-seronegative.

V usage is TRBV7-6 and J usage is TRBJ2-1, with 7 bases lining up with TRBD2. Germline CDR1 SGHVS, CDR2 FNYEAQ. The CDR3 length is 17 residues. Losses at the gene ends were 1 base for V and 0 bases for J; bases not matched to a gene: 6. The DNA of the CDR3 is TGTGCCAGCAGCTTAGAACTAACGGGAGGCTCCTACAATGAGCAGTTCTTC. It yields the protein CASSLELTGGSYNEQFF. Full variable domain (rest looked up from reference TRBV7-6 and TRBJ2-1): GAGVSQSPRYKVTKRGQDVALRCDPISGHVSLYWYRQALGQGPEFLTYFNYEAQQDKSGLPNDRFSAERPEGSISTLTIQRTEQRDSAMYRCASSLELTGGSYNEQFFGPGTRLTVL.

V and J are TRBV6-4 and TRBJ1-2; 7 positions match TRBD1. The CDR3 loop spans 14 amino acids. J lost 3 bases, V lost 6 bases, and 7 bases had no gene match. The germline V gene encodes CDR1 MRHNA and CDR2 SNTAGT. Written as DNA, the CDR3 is TGTGCCAGCAGGGGGGACAGTTACGACTATGGCTACACCTTC. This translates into CASRGDSYDYGYTF.

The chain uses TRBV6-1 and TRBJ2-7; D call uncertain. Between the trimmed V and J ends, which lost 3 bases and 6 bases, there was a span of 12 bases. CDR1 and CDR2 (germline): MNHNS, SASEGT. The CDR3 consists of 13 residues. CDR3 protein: CASSEQQFSEQYF. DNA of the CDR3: TGTGCCAGCAGTGAGCAACAGTTTTCCGAGCAGTACTTC.

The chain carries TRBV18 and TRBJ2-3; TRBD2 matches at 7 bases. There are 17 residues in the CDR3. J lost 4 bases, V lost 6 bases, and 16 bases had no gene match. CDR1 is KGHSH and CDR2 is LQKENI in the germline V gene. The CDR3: CASSPTSLGGGSDTQYF. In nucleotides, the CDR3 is TGTGCCAGCTCTCCCACCTCGCTGGGGGGAGGGTCAGATACGCAGTATTTT.

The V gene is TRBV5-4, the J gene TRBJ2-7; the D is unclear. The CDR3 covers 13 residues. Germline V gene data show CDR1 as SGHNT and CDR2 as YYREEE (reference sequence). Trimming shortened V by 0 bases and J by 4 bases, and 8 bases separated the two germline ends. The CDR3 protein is CASSLDLSYEQYF. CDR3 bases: TGTGCCAGCAGCTTGGACTTGTCATACGAGCAGTACTTC.

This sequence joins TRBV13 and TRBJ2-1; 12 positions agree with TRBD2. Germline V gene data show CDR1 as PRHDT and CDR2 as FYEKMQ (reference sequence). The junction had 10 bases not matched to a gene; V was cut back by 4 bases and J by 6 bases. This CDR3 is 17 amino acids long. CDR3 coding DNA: TGTGCCAGCAGCTCCCCAAGTGCGACTAGCGGGGGCAATGAGCAGTTCTTC. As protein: CASSSPSATSGGNEQFF.

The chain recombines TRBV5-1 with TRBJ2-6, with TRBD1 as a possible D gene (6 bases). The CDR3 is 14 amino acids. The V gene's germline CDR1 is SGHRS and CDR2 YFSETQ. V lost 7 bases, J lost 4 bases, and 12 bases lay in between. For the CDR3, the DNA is TGCGCCAGCCACAGGGACGAAGGGGCCAACGTCCTGACTTTC. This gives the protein CASHRDEGANVLTF. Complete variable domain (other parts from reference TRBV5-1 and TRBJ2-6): KAGVTQTPRYLIKTRGQQVTLSCSPISGHRSVSWYQQTPGQGLQFLFEYFSETQRNKGNFPGRFSGRQFSNSRSEMNVSTLELGDSALYLCASHRDEGANVLTFGAGSRLTVL.

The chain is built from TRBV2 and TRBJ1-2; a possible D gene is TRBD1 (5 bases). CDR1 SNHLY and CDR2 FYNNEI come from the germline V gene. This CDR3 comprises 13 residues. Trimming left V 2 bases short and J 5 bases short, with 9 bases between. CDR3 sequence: CASSENRQYGYTF. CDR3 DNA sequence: TGTGCCAGCAGTGAAAACAGGCAATATGGCTACACCTTC. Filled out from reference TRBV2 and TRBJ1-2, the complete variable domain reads EPEVTQTPSHQVTQMGQEVILRCVPISNHLYFYWYRQILGQKVEFLVSFYNNEISEKSEIFDDQFSVERPDGSNFTLKIRSTKLEDSAMYFCASSENRQYGYTFGSGTRLTVV.

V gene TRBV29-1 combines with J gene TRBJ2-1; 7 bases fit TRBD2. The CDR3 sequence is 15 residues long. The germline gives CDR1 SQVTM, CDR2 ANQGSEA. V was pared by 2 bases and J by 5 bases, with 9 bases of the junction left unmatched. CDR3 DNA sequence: TGCAGCGTTGAAAAATTCAGCGGGGCTAACAATGAGCAGTTCTTC. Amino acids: CSVEKFSGANNEQFF.

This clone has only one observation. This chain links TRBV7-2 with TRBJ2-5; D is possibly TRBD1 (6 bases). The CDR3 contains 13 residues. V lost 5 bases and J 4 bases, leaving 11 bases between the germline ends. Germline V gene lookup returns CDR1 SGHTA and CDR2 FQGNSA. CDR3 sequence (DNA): TGTGCCAGCAGCGCGGACAGACTAGAGACCCAGTACTTC. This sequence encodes CASSADRLETQYF.

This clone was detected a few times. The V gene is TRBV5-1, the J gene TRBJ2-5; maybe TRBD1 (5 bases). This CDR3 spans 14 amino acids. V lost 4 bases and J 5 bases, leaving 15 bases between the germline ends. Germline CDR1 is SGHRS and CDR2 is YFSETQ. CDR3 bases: TGCGCCAGCAGCAGACAGCGAGCGTTGGAGACCCAGTACTTC. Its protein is CASSRQRALETQYF.

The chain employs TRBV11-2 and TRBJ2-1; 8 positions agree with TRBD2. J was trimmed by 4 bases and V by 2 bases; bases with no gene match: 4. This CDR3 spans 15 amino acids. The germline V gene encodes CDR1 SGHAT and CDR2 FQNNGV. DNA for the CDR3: TGTGCCAGCAGCTTACGCGGGGGGAGTTACAATGAGCAGTTCTTC. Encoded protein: CASSLRGGSYNEQFF.

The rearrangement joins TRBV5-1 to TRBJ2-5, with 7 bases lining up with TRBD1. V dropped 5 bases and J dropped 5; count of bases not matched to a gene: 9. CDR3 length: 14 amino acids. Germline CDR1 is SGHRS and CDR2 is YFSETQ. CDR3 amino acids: CASRGTVVGETQYF. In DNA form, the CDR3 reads TGCGCCAGCAGGGGGACAGTTGTAGGGGAGACCCAGTACTTC. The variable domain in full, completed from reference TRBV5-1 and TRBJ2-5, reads KAGVTQTPRYLIKTRGQQVTLSCSPISGHRSVSWYQQTPGQGLQFLFEYFSETQRNKGNFPGRFSGRQFSNSRSEMNVSTLELGDSALYLCASRGTVVGETQYFGPGTRLLVL.

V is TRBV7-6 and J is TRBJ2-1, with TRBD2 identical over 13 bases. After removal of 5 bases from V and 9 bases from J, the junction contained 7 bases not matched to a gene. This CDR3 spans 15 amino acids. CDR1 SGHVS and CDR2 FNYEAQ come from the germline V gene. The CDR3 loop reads CASSLGTSGDGEQFF. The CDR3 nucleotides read TGTGCCAGCAGCCTAGGGACTAGCGGGGATGGTGAGCAGTTCTTC.

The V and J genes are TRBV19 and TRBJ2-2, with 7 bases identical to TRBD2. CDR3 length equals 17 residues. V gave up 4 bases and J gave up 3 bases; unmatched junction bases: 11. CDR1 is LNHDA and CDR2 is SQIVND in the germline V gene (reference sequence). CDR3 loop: CASSKGWGGMYTGELFF. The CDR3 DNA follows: TGTGCCAGTAGTAAGGGGTGGGGGGGGATGTACACCGGGGAGCTGTTTTTT.

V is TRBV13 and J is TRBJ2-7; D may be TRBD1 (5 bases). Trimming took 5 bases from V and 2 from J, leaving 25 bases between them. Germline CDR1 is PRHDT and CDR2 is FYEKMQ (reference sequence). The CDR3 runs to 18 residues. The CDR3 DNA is TGTGCCAGCAGCCCCTGGGGCCAGAACCCAAGCCCTGCCTACGAGCAGTACTTC. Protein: CASSPWGQNPSPAYEQYF.

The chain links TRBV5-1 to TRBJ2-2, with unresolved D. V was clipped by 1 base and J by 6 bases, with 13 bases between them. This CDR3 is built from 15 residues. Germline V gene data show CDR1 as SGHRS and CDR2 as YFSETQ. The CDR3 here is CASSLQARSAGELFF. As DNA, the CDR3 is TGCGCCAGCAGCTTGCAGGCCCGCTCTGCCGGGGAGCTGTTTTTT. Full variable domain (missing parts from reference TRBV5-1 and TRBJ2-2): KAGVTQTPRYLIKTRGQQVTLSCSPISGHRSVSWYQQTPGQGLQFLFEYFSETQRNKGNFPGRFSGRQFSNSRSEMNVSTLELGDSALYLCASSLQARSAGELFFGEGSRLTVL.

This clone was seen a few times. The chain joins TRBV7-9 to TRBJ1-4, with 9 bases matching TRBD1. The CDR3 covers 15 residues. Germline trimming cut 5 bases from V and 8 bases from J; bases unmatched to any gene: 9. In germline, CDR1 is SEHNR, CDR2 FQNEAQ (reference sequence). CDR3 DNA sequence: TGTGCCAGCAGCCCGCGGACAGGGGCTGGAGAAAAACTGTTTTTT. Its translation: CASSPRTGAGEKLFF.

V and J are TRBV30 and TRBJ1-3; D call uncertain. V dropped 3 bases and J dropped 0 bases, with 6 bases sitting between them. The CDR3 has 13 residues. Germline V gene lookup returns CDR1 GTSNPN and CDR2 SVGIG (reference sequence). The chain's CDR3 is CAWRRASGNTIYF. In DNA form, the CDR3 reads TGTGCCTGGAGGCGGGCCTCTGGAAACACCATATATTTT.

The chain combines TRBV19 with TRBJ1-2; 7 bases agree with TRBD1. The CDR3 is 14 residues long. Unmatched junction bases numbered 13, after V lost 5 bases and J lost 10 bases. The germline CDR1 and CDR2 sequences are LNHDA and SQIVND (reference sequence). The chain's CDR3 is CASSAGTDLGIYTF. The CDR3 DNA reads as TGTGCCAGTAGTGCTGGGACAGACCTAGGGATCTACACCTTC.

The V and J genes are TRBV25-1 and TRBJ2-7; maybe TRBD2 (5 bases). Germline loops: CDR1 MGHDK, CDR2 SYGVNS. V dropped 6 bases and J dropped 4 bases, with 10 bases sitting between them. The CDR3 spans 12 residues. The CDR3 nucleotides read TGTGCCAGCAGCTGGAGAGGGTACGAGCAGTACTTC. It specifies CASSWRGYEQYF.

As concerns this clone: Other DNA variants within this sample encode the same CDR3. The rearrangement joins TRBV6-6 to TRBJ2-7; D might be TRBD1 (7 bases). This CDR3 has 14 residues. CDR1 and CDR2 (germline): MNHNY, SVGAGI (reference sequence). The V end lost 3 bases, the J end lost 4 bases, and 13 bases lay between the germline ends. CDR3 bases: TGTGCCAGCAGTTATGGAGGGGGCGCATACGAGCAGTACTTC. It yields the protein CASSYGGGAYEQYF.

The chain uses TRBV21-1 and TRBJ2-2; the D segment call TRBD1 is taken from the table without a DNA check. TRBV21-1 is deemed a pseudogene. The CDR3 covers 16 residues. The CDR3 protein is CASSTGRDRVTGELFF. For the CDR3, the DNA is TGTGCCAGCAGCACCGGCCGGGACAGGGTCACCGGGGAGCTGTTTTTT.

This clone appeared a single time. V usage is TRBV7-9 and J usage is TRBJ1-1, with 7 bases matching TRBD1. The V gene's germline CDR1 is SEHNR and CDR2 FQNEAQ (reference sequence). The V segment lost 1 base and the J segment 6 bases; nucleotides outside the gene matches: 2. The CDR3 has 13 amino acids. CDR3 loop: CASSLDQGAEAFF. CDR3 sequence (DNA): TGTGCCAGCAGCTTAGACCAGGGGGCTGAAGCTTTCTTT.